This T cell receptor beta chain derives from a study of identical twins. Germline CDR1 reads ENHRY; CDR2 reads SYGVKD. The CDR3 sequence is 14 residues long. V gave up 5 bases and J gave up 2 bases, with 10 bases separating them. Using its own MiXCR run on the 5' RACE reads, TCRdb lists one record per CDR3 protein. This table has fewer than 500,000 distinct CDR3 sequences, roughly 24% appearing once. The data were also submitted as part of a second study, on T cells expressing NK-cell markers. In that study: For four donors, these clonotypes were likewise the leading ones in the CD3+CD56-NKG2C+ fraction.

The chain links TRBV10-3 to TRBJ1-3, with D possibly being TRBD1 (5 bases). The source is a woman aged 18 to 35 in good health. The sample taken for sequencing was CD4+ T cells sorted from blood. The CDR3 sequence is CAISFGTPGNTIYF. The CDR3 DNA sequence: TGTGCCATCAGTTTCGGGACTCCTGGAAACACCATATATTTT.